This T cell receptor beta chain was profiled in a study of cytotoxic CD8 clonotypes in ibrutinib-treated CLL. Notes on the study in general: Public clonotypes (which were uncommon) either contracted or remained stable on treatment.

Comments on this clone: Its matching antigen is unknown.

The CDR3 contains 14 residues. The germline V and J ends were trimmed by 4 bases and 4 bases, with 16 bases remaining between them. Looked up from germline, CDR1 is GTSNPN and CDR2 is SVGIG (reference sequence). Clones were sequenced by immunoSEQ multiplex PCR, and TCRdb holds only the in-frame ones, with some missing. The table shows approximately 200,000 clones, with over 55% occurring only once. This clonotype originated in a human donor with chronic lymphocytic leukemia. Here the sequenced sample was PBMCs, taken after 24 months of ibrutinib treatment. The gene calls are TRBV30 and TRBJ1-1; the D is unclear. CDR3 nucleotide sequence: TGTGCCTGGAACGCCGCGGCGGGGTTCACTGAAGCTTTCTTT. Protein: CAWNAAAGFTEAFF.